This T cell receptor beta chain is drawn from a study of shared T cell receptors in the human thymus. Generated by immunoSEQ multiplex PCR, the TCRdb table keeps only in-frame clones and is missing some. The sample gives about 710,000 clones, over 75% of which show up once; 0.0094% is in the top ten. The CDR3 is 15 residues long. The V and J ends lost 6 bases and 1 base respectively, with 14 bases between them. CDR1 and CDR2 from the germline V gene are MNHEY and SMNVEV (reference sequence). These data were likewise used in another study, on human thymus T cells.

This TCR derives from a boy younger than two with a congenital heart defect. This chain connects TRBV27 to TRBJ2-3; D is possibly TRBD1 (6 bases). Sequenced input: thymocytes. CDR3 amino acids: CASSTRWGRTDTQYF. The CDR3 region has the DNA TGTGCCAGCAGCACTAGGTGGGGGCGCACAGATACGCAGTATTTT.